This T cell receptor (beta chain) appears in the sequencing data of a study of OX40 agonist ivuxolimab in advanced cancers. Profiled with immunoSEQ multiplex PCR; TCRdb holds only in-frame clones, not every one. The sample has some 39,000 clones; around 80% are singletons. Germline CDR1 and CDR2: MNHEY and SVGAGI. The CDR3 contains 15 residues. V dropped 6 bases and J dropped 4 bases, with 18 bases sitting between them. The chain couples TRBV6-5 to TRBJ1-2, with D possibly matching TRBD1 (5 bases). The clonotype originates from an adult with an advanced solid tumor such as melanoma, head and neck, liver or kidney cancer. Sample: CD4+ or CD8+ T cells sorted from blood, taken in a trial of the OX40 agonist ivuxolimab. CDR3 protein: CASRAWGVSSYGYTF. The CDR3 region has the DNA TGTGCCAGCAGAGCCTGGGGGGTCAGCTCCTATGGCTACACCTTC.